This is a list of T cell receptor beta chains from one sample in a study of CD8 T cells in Susac syndrome. TCRdb re-called the immunoSEQ multiplex PCR reads through MiXCR, storing one row per CDR3 protein. The data contain around 140,000 distinct CDR3 sequences, more than 85% of them singletons. Sequences were obtained from CD4+ T cells from PBMCs. These receptors all stem from a human donor with Susac syndrome. The CDR3 runs from the conserved cysteine through the conserved F or W. Fields, in order: CDR3 DNA, CDR3 protein, D gene, clone size, J gene, CDR3 length, V gene. A D gene is named only where the DNA matches it firmly. Expanded clones are given a class, and other clones once, few, many or no size at all.

CDR3nt: TGTGCCAGCAGTGGGGGTCCCCGTGGGAATCAGCCCCAGCATTTT; CDR3aa: CASSGGPRGNQPQHF; d_gene: -; abundance: -; j_gene: TRBJ1-5; len: 15; v_gene: TRBV28
CDR3nt: TGCAGTGGGGCGGGAGGGCCAGAGACCCAGTACTTC; CDR3aa: CSGAGGPETQYF; d_gene: TRBD2; abundance: -; j_gene: TRBJ2-5; len: 12; v_gene: TRBV20-1
CDR3nt: TGCAGTGCCCCCTTAATGGGGGGCAACACTGAAGCTTTCTTT; CDR3aa: CSAPLMGGNTEAFF; d_gene: -; abundance: -; j_gene: TRBJ1-1; len: 14; v_gene: TRBV20-1
CDR3nt: TGTGCCTGGAATAGCGGGCGGAACACTGAAGTTTTCTTT; CDR3aa: CAWNSGRNTEVFF; d_gene: -; abundance: -; j_gene: TRBJ1-1; len: 13; v_gene: TRBV30
CDR3nt: TGTGCCAGCAGTCGAGATAATAGCAATCAGCCCCAGCATTTT; CDR3aa: CASSRDNSNQPQHF; d_gene: -; abundance: -; j_gene: TRBJ1-5; len: 14; v_gene: TRBV7-2
CDR3nt: TGCGCCAGCAGCCAAGTCCTCCGAATGGGCGGGAGGGGCAATGAGCAGTTCTTC; CDR3aa: CASSQVLRMGGRGNEQFF; d_gene: TRBD2; abundance: -; j_gene: TRBJ2-1; len: 18; v_gene: TRBV4-3
CDR3nt: TGTGCCAGCAGTGACTCAGGGGATGGTTATTCACCCCTCCACTTT; CDR3aa: CASSDSGDGYSPLHF; d_gene: -; abundance: once; j_gene: TRBJ1-6; len: 15; v_gene: TRBV6-4
CDR3nt: TGTGCCAGCAGTTATAGGGACACCGGGCAGTTCTTC; CDR3aa: CASSYRDTGQFF; d_gene: -; abundance: -; j_gene: TRBJ2-1; len: 12; v_gene: TRBV12-3/TRBV12-4
CDR3nt: TGTGCCTGGAGTCGGGCGGGAGGAGAGGTACGCGAGCAGTACTTC; CDR3aa: CAWSRAGGEVREQYF; d_gene: TRBD2; abundance: -; j_gene: TRBJ2-7; len: 15; v_gene: TRBV30
CDR3nt: TGTGCCGCCGGGACAGGCTCCTCTGGGGCCAACGTCCTGACTTTC; CDR3aa: CAAGTGSSGANVLTF; d_gene: TRBD1; abundance: -; j_gene: TRBJ2-6; len: 15; v_gene: TRBV15
CDR3nt: TGTGCCTGGGGGGATTTGAACACTGAAGCTTTCTTT; CDR3aa: CAWGDLNTEAFF; d_gene: -; abundance: -; j_gene: TRBJ1-1; len: 12; v_gene: TRBV30
CDR3nt: TGCAGCGTTGGAGGTACAACTAACTATGGCTACACCTTC; CDR3aa: CSVGGTTNYGYTF; d_gene: -; abundance: once; j_gene: TRBJ1-2; len: 13; v_gene: TRBV29-1
CDR3nt: TGTGCCAGTAGTGTTTATGCAGGGGGTATCAATCAGCCCCAGCATTTT; CDR3aa: CASSVYAGGINQPQHF; d_gene: TRBD1; abundance: -; j_gene: TRBJ1-5; len: 16; v_gene: TRBV19